The 31 T cell receptor beta chains in this list originate from one sample, sequenced in a study of CD8 T cells in ankylosing spondylitis. TCRdb reanalysed the 5' RACE reads using MiXCR and keeps one entry per CDR3 protein. The sample has 700,000 to 850,000 distinct CDR3 sequences; 12% are singletons. These receptors' targets are unknown. Notes on the study in general: One TCR beta motif, made up of under ten highly homologous variants, appeared characteristic of ankylosing spondylitis blood.

Input material: blood, either unsorted or a sorted T cell fraction (not recorded which). The receptors derive from a male donor with ankylosing spondylitis.

In this sample, this clonotype turned up a few times. V is TRBV20-1 and J is TRBJ2-7; D tentatively reads TRBD1 or TRBD2 (5 bases each). The ends were cut back, 3 bases at V and 6 bases at J, with 9 bases in the middle. The CDR3 spans 11 residues. Germline V CDR1 and CDR2: DFQATT, SNEGSKA (reference sequence). The CDR3 DNA reads as TGCAGTGCTAGGAGGGGAGTCGAGCAGTACTTC. Translation: CSARRGVEQYF.

This clonotype was seen only a few times. The CDR3 sequence is CSAHGRPGNSPLHF. The CDR3 DNA sequence: TGCAGTGCTCACGGACGCCCCGGCAATTCACCCCTCCACTTT. This chain connects TRBV20-1 to TRBJ1-6, with D hard to call. The CDR3 spans 14 residues. Trimming cost V 5 bases and J 7 bases, with 15 bases left between them. Looked up from germline, CDR1 is DFQATT and CDR2 is SNEGSKA (reference sequence).

J is TRBJ2-3 and V is TRBV10-3, with D perhaps matching TRBD1 (6 bases). CDR1 and CDR2 from the germline V gene are ENHRY and SYGVKD. This CDR3 comprises 12 residues. Trimming shortened V by 3 bases and J by 8 bases, and 9 bases separated the two germline ends. CDR3 nucleotide sequence: TGTGCCATCAGTGATGGGGGCAGTACGCAGTATTTT. As protein: CAISDGGSTQYF.

This chain uses TRBV20-1 with TRBJ1-6, with 8 positions matching TRBD1. CDR1 DFQATT and CDR2 SNEGSKA come from the germline V gene (reference sequence). This CDR3 is built from 15 residues. V shed 1 base, J shed 13 bases, and the junction held 12 bases outside the gene matches. The CDR3 here is CSARASGTGVGPLHF. DNA of the CDR3: TGCAGTGCTAGAGCCTCAGGGACAGGAGTAGGCCCCCTCCACTTT.

This clonotype was detected only a few times. This sequence joins TRBV20-1 and TRBJ1-5; D may be TRBD1 (5 bases). From germline, CDR1 is DFQATT and CDR2 SNEGSKA (reference sequence). The CDR3 is made up of 13 amino acids. V was cut by 5 bases and J by 7 bases, with 15 bases left in between. CDR3 in amino acids: CSAPMDRGQPQHF. The CDR3 nucleotides are TGCAGTGCTCCGATGGATAGGGGACAGCCCCAGCATTTT.

V usage is TRBV7-2 and J usage is TRBJ2-5; D possibly corresponds to TRBD1 (6 bases). V was cut by 5 bases and J by 1 base, with 11 bases left in between. CDR3 length: 14 residues. Germline V gene lookup returns CDR1 SGHTA and CDR2 FQGNSA. CDR3 sequence reads: CASSQGHVQETQYF. Here the CDR3 DNA reads TGTGCCAGCAGCCAGGGACACGTCCAAGAGACCCAGTACTTC. The complete variable domain, with remaining parts taken from reference TRBV7-2 and TRBJ2-5, reads GAGVSQSPSNKVTEKGKDVELRCDPISGHTALYWYRQSLGQGLEFLIYFQGNSAPDKSGLPSDRFSAERTGGSVSTLTIQRTQQEDSAVYLCASSQGHVQETQYFGPGTRLLVL.

This clonotype appeared a few times. Here the CDR3 DNA reads TGCAGCGTTCACCCATTTGGTAGGAATGAGCAGTTCTTC. Protein sequence: CSVHPFGRNEQFF. V and J are TRBV29-1 and TRBJ2-1; no reliable D call. This CDR3 is 13 amino acids long. Germline CDR1 reads SQVTM; CDR2 reads ANQGSEA. V shed 5 bases and J shed 7 bases, with 15 bases lying between them.

The rearrangement joins TRBV20-1 to TRBJ1-1; D is unresolved. The length of the CDR3 is 12 residues. Germline CDR1 DFQATT, CDR2 SNEGSKA (reference sequence). V shed 0 bases and J shed 7 bases, with 9 bases lying between them. In DNA form, the CDR3 reads TGCAGTGCTAGAGATCGGCCAGATGAAGCTTTCTTT. It is translated as CSARDRPDEAFF.

This clonotype was counted many times. V gene TRBV20-1 combines with J gene TRBJ2-7, with 8 positions matching TRBD1. Germline V gives CDR1 DFQATT, CDR2 SNEGSKA (reference sequence). The CDR3 loop spans 12 amino acids. V gave up 3 bases and J gave up 2 bases; unmatched junction bases: 0. The CDR3 coding sequence is TGCAGTGCTAGGACAGGGGCCTACGAGCAGTACTTC. Protein: CSARTGAYEQYF.

This clonotype was counted a few times. The rearrangement joins TRBV7-2 to TRBJ1-1; D perhaps matches TRBD1 (5 bases). V was clipped by 1 base and J by 3 bases, with 12 bases between them. CDR1 and CDR2 from the germline V gene are SGHTA and FQGNSA. This CDR3 spans 15 amino acids. DNA of the CDR3: TGTGCCAGCAGCTTAGGAGGGACGGGCTACACTGAAGCTTTCTTT. Amino acid sequence: CASSLGGTGYTEAFF.

The V call is TRBV7-6, the J call TRBJ2-5, with D perhaps matching TRBD1 (6 bases). The germline V and J ends were trimmed by 2 bases and 2 bases, with 21 bases remaining between them. Germline V gives CDR1 SGHVS, CDR2 FNYEAQ. This CDR3 is built from 18 residues. The CDR3 is CASSLRIRAGARQETQYF. In nucleotides, the CDR3 is TGTGCCAGCAGCTTAAGGATAAGGGCAGGGGCCCGACAAGAGACCCAGTACTTC.

The rearrangement uses TRBV20-1 and TRBJ2-7; 7 positions agree with TRBD1. The V gene's germline CDR1 is DFQATT and CDR2 SNEGSKA (reference sequence). CDR3 length: 12 amino acids. The trim removed 3 bases at V and 5 bases at J, leaving 4 bases unmatched. The CDR3 coding sequence is TGCAGTGCTAGTCTACAGGGGAACGAGCAGTACTTC. Encoded protein: CSASLQGNEQYF.

The rearrangement joins TRBV6-1 to TRBJ2-7; D may be TRBD2 (6 bases). Per the germline V gene, CDR1 is MNHNS and CDR2 is SASEGT. CDR3 length: 16 amino acids. The V and J ends lost 5 bases and 3 bases respectively, with 20 bases between them. The CDR3 nucleotides read TGTGCCAGCAGTCAAACCCCTTGGGACTCTAGCTACGAGCAGTACTTC. Residues: CASSQTPWDSSYEQYF.

A few counts support this clonotype. The chain joins TRBV20-1 to TRBJ1-1; no reliable D call. This CDR3 spans 15 amino acids. The germline V gene encodes CDR1 DFQATT and CDR2 SNEGSKA (reference sequence). The ends were cut back, 5 bases at V and 0 bases at J, with 16 bases in the middle. CDR3 loop: CSAPHSESLNTEAFF. The CDR3 DNA follows: TGCAGTGCTCCTCACTCAGAGTCACTGAACACTGAAGCTTTCTTT.

This chain joins TRBV6-2 or TRBV6-3 and TRBJ2-7, with 11 bases fitting TRBD2. The germline CDR1 and CDR2 sequences are MNHEY and SVGEGT. The CDR3 is 14 residues long. J was trimmed by 6 bases and V by 7 bases; bases with no gene match: 8. The CDR3 DNA sequence: TGTGCCAGCAAGCTGACTAGCGGGGTTGTCGAGCAGTACTTC. Its protein product is CASKLTSGVVEQYF.

This clonotype was counted many times. The rearrangement uses TRBV20-1 and TRBJ2-3; D is perhaps TRBD2 (5 bases). This CDR3 comprises 15 residues. From germline, CDR1 is DFQATT and CDR2 SNEGSKA (reference sequence). V shed 0 bases and J shed 6 bases, with 16 bases lying between them. In DNA, the CDR3 is TGCAGTGCTAGAGATAGAATCCTAGCAGGTGATACGCAGTATTTT. Residues: CSARDRILAGDTQYF.

This clonotype has more than one count but fewer than ten. This chain uses TRBV20-1 with TRBJ2-5; D perhaps matches TRBD1 (5 bases). The CDR3 length is 13 residues. The germline V gene encodes CDR1 DFQATT and CDR2 SNEGSKA (reference sequence). Trimming stripped 6 bases from V and 0 bases from J, with 11 bases between. The CDR3 DNA sequence: TGCAGTGCGATTGACAGAAACCAAGAGACCCAGTACTTC. Translated: CSAIDRNQETQYF.

Many counts were recorded for this clonotype. The rearrangement uses TRBV20-1 and TRBJ2-1; D perhaps matches TRBD2 (6 bases). Between the trimmed V and J ends, which lost 7 bases and 0 bases, there was a span of 10 bases. CDR3 size: 13 residues. Germline CDR1 and CDR2: DFQATT and SNEGSKA (reference sequence). The chain's CDR3 is CSGGISSYNEQFF. DNA of the CDR3: TGCAGTGGCGGGATTAGCTCCTACAATGAGCAGTTCTTC.

CDR3 sequence (DNA): TGCGCCAGCAGCTTAGTGGGACAGGACGACGGGCAGTACTTC. Translation gives CASSLVGQDDGQYF. The chain carries TRBV5-1 and TRBJ2-7, with 8 bases lining up with TRBD1. The ends lost 2 bases at V and 9 bases at J; junction bases unmatched: 10. The CDR3 loop spans 14 amino acids. CDR1 is SGHRS, CDR2 YFSETQ, per germline.

The rearrangement joins TRBV7-2 to TRBJ2-1; D remains ambiguous. Trimming took 2 bases from V and 10 from J, leaving 12 bases between them. This CDR3 has 13 residues. Germline lookup yields CDR1 SGHTA and CDR2 FQGNSA. The DNA for the CDR3 is TGTGCCAGCAGCTTAAGAGGAACTCTAGAGCAGTTCTTC. Translating gives CASSLRGTLEQFF. Drawing the rest from reference TRBV7-2 and TRBJ2-1, the complete variable domain is GAGVSQSPSNKVTEKGKDVELRCDPISGHTALYWYRQSLGQGLEFLIYFQGNSAPDKSGLPSDRFSAERTGGSVSTLTIQRTQQEDSAVYLCASSLRGTLEQFFGPGTRLTVL.

In its sample, this clonotype was seen once. One junction end does not reproduce the germline sequence, and a read error may be involved. The J gene is TRBJ2-1, the V gene TRBV20-1; D is possibly TRBD2 (6 bases). CDR1 is DFQATT and CDR2 is SNEGSKA in the germline V gene (reference sequence). CDR3 length: 12 amino acids. CDR3 sequence (DNA): TGCAGTGGTAGATCCGGGGGCAATGAGCAGTTCTTC. Residues: CSGRSGGNEQFF.

This clonotype was counted at least ten times. This chain connects TRBV29-1 to TRBJ2-1, with TRBD2 matching over 7 bases. The V segment lost 7 bases and the J segment 1 base; nucleotides outside the gene matches: 7. The CDR3 spans 14 residues. Germline V CDR1 and CDR2: SQVTM, ANQGSEA. The CDR3 region has the DNA TGCAGCGCTTCTAGCGGAACTTCCTACAATGAGCAGTTCTTC. Translated, it gives CSASSGTSYNEQFF.

This clonotype was detected many times. The chain carries TRBV12-3 or TRBV12-4 and TRBJ1-1; no reliable D call. The germline V and J ends were trimmed by 7 bases and 5 bases, with 11 bases remaining between them. This CDR3 contains 12 residues. In DNA, the CDR3 is TGTGCCAGCACGAGGGCGCGGACTGAAGCTTTCTTT. Encoded protein: CASTRARTEAFF.

This clonotype was observed at least ten times. V gene TRBV29-1 combines with J gene TRBJ2-7; perhaps TRBD2 as D (5 bases). This CDR3 has 12 residues. The germline gives CDR1 SQVTM, CDR2 ANQGSEA. With 7 bases removed from V and 0 bases from J, the gap between germline ends came to 10 bases. CDR3 loop: CSAWAGSYEQYF. For the CDR3, the DNA is TGCAGCGCGTGGGCGGGCTCCTACGAGCAGTACTTC.

This clonotype was counted a few times. This chain connects TRBV20-1 to TRBJ1-1, with D unclear. Trimming stripped 6 bases from V and 6 bases from J, with 8 bases between. Germline V gene data show CDR1 as DFQATT and CDR2 as SNEGSKA (reference sequence). The CDR3 covers 10 residues. In DNA, the CDR3 is TGCAGTGCCGCCCACTCTGAAGCTTTCTTT. Amino acid sequence: CSAAHSEAFF.

This chain uses TRBV28 with TRBJ2-1; 10 bases fit TRBD1. Germline V gives CDR1 MDHEN, CDR2 SYDVKM. V shed 4 bases and J 8 bases; nucleotides not matched to a gene: 8. The CDR3 contains 15 residues. As DNA, the CDR3 is TGTGCCAGCAGTTCCCCCGGACAGGGGGGCTATGAGCAGTTCTTC. Its protein is CASSSPGQGGYEQFF.

The chain uses TRBV12-3 or TRBV12-4 and TRBJ1-2; tentative D call: TRBD1 (5 bases). Trimming removed 5 bases at V and 5 bases at J, with 15 bases between. The CDR3 has 14 residues. CDR3 loop: CASSPRGRSYGYTF. The CDR3, as DNA: TGTGCCAGCAGTCCCCGGGGACGGTCTTATGGCTACACCTTC.

The chain recombines TRBV6-9 with TRBJ2-3; 7 nucleotides align to TRBD2. Germline V lookup: CDR1 MNHGY, CDR2 SVAAGI. The CDR3 totals 18 residues. Trimming removed 4 bases from V and 9 bases from J; junction bases left unmatched: 22. The CDR3 loop reads CASSFGGEFRDYGDTQYF. CDR3 nucleotides: TGTGCCAGCAGTTTTGGTGGAGAATTCCGGGACTACGGAGACACGCAGTATTTT.

This clonotype was seen only a few times. This chain links TRBV5-1 with TRBJ2-2, with TRBD2 matching 14 bases. The CDR3 consists of 17 residues. V lost 4 bases and J lost 2; bases outside the gene matches: 4. Germline values: CDR1 SGHRS, CDR2 YFSETQ. The CDR3 loop is CASSRTSGGPNTGELFF. CDR3 bases: TGCGCCAGCAGCCGGACTAGCGGGGGGCCTAACACCGGGGAGCTGTTTTTT.

The genes are TRBV20-1 and TRBJ2-1; D is undetermined. Trimming stripped 3 bases from V and 0 bases from J, with 15 bases between. This CDR3 is 16 amino acids long. The germline V gene encodes CDR1 DFQATT and CDR2 SNEGSKA (reference sequence). The CDR3 DNA is TGCAGTGCTAGTAGGGTGAACCCCCTCTCCTACAATGAGCAGTTCTTC. Its translation is CSASRVNPLSYNEQFF.

The chain combines TRBV27 with TRBJ1-5; D gene uncertain. This CDR3 is built from 20 residues. V was clipped by 5 bases and J by 5 bases, with 31 bases between them. Germline CDR1 MNHEY, CDR2 SMNVEV (reference sequence). In DNA, the CDR3 is TGTGCCAGCAGTCCAATACGCCTCCCGGGAAGGAGAGGGATCGATCAGCCCCAGCATTTT. Encoded protein: CASSPIRLPGRRGIDQPQHF.